This TCR beta chain stems from a study of shared clonotypes between healthy human individuals. Study in general: Donor ages ranged 18 to 49 years: a couple of women, a few men. CD4 naive cells filled three plates per donor, CD4 memory three, CD8 naive two and CD8 memory one.

Investigators divided CD4+ cells into CD45RA+ naive and CD45RA-negative memory subsets. The protocol was immunoSEQ multiplex PCR, while the TCRdb copy is restricted to in-frame clones and leaves out a portion. This sample has about 1.1 million clones, with about 80% found just once. The study's findings and limits: Naive subsets typically showed greater estimated richness than memory subsets.

About this clone: What it binds is unknown.

The germline V and J ends were trimmed by 3 bases and 5 bases, with 7 bases remaining between them. The CDR3 is 12 residues long. Germline values: CDR1 MDHEN, CDR2 SYDVKM. The material sequenced was memory CD4+ T cells from PBMCs. Subset indicated: CD45RA-negative fraction. The origin of this receptor is a man between 18 and 35 years old in good health. Some clones in this sample may be carry-over from other donors' samples. The chain uses TRBV28 and TRBJ1-2, with D uncertain. The CDR3 loop is CASSLGEYGYTF. DNA for the CDR3: TGTGCCAGCAGTTTGGGCGAGTATGGCTACACCTTC.